A selection of T cell receptor beta chains follows, all from one sample in a study of cytomegalovirus exposure and HLA in healthy donors. Generated by immunoSEQ multiplex PCR, the TCRdb table keeps only in-frame clones and is missing some. The table lists some 200,000 clones, 80% of them singletons. The sample comprised PBMCs. Every receptor here comes from a boy younger than 18 in good health and CMV-seronegative. CDR3s leave out the opening cysteine and the closing phenylalanine or tryptophan.

J gene	V gene	CDR3 protein
TRBJ2-4	TRBV2	ASGIGAAKNIQY
TRBJ1-1	TRBV7-8	ASSLFLTGGERDTEAF
TRBJ1-5	TRBV19	ASAGSSNQPQH
TRBJ1-5	TRBV7-7	ASNPRWGRERPQH
TRBJ1-4	TRBV19	ASSPQTGQIVATNEKLF
TRBJ2-2	TRBV13	ASSFLKGSRDTGELF
TRBJ2-7	TRBV30	AWETSGSSYEQY
NA	TRBV19	ASKGTGGYEQY
TRBJ1-2	TRBV5-1	ASGTGISYT
TRBJ1-1	TRBV6-6	ASSWAGGRDTEAF
TRBJ2-5	TRBV2	ASSGEPPGMQETQY
TRBJ2-7	TRBV28	ASSTLRTGGSGLAREQY
TRBJ1-1	TRBV28	ASTLGTVRAF
TRBJ1-2	TRBV5-4	ASSLAATVQNYGYT
TRBJ1-1	TRBV27	ASSTRQGFVAEAF
TRBJ1-1	TRBV6-5	ASSPATGRTEAF
TRBJ2-7	TRBV11-2	ASSYIGTSGVYEQY
TRBJ2-7	TRBV4-1	ASSLSVENEQY
TRBJ1-2	TRBV5-4	ASSRRKTGTADYGYT
TRBJ1-1	TRBV2	ASSGFYKNTEAF
TRBJ1-2	TRBV5-6	ASSLGRGGYGYT
TRBJ2-7	TRBV19	ASSLDRGMPEQY
TRBJ1-2	TRBV30	AWSADPGHTNGYT
TRBJ1-5	TRBV7-9	ASSRQPNSNQPQH
TRBJ1-1	TRBV19	ASSITLGGTEAF
TRBJ1-5	TRBV4-2	ASSQEQRGWNQPQH
TRBJ1-6	TRBV19	ASSIKGRWDNSPLH
TRBJ2-2	TRBV6-1	ASRADRGSGELF
TRBJ2-2	TRBV5-1	ASSFRLSGTGELF
TRBJ2-3	TRBV9	ASSVSGAGTDTQY
TRBJ2-5	TRBV11-3	ASSFPAGEETQY
TRBJ1-1	TRBV13	ASSLGQSEAF
TRBJ2-5	TRBV4-3	ASSLGGWETQY
TRBJ2-1	TRBV19	ASSIIRDNEQF
TRBJ1-2	TRBV6-6	ASSSGGGWDGYT
TRBJ2-3	TRBV5-1	ASSLYLAGVTDTQY
TRBJ1-2	TRBV6-1	ASSGGWDRGSYT
TRBJ1-5	TRBV2	ASSEYAGTAGRPQH
TRBJ2-1	TRBV7-2	ASSLQAGVKDEQF
TRBJ2-2	TRBV5-4	ASSLSTGGELF
TRBJ1-5	TRBV5-1	ASSLAGGDQPQH
TRBJ1-5	TRBV4-3	ASSQEVSRDQPQH
TRBJ2-7	TRBV30	AWSDYGIHEQY
TRBJ2-1	TRBV5-6	ASSPSLAASYNEQF
TRBJ1-1	TRBV9	ASSVDGGGPGAEAF
TRBJ1-5	TRBV13	ASSLGVDSNQPQH
TRBJ2-2	TRBV5-1	ASSSHRRDRVPGELF
TRBJ1-1	TRBV11-2	ASSPRQVNTEAF
TRBJ2-3	TRBV4-2	ASSQRLAGGGADTQY